A single sample gave rise to the 9 T cell receptor beta chains below, sequenced in a study of metastatic and nonmetastatic thyroid tumors. TCRdb re-clonotyped the PCR reads through MiXCR. The sample lists some 21,000 clones, around 16% seen once, with around 20% in the top ten. No patient received treatment before thyroid surgery. Specimen: blood. Source of these receptors: a female donor with papillary thyroid cancer or a benign thyroid nodule (not recorded which). Some clones in this sample may be carry-over from other donors' samples.

This clone showed up many times. This chain uses TRBV12-3 or TRBV12-4 with TRBJ1-5; D gene unclear. V gave up 3 bases and J gave up 6 bases, with 12 bases separating them. The CDR3 sequence is 14 residues long. The CDR3 sequence: CASSFSSNSQPQHF. As DNA, the CDR3 is TGTGCCAGCAGTTTTAGTAGCAATTCTCAGCCCCAGCATTTT.

Worth noting for this clone: A much more abundant neighbour one base away suggests this may be a read error. The CDR3 loop reads CATSESTVTDTQYF. CDR3 DNA: TGTGCCACCAGTGAATCAACAGTCACAGATACGCAGTATTTT. This chain uses TRBV24-1 with TRBJ2-3, with D hard to call. CDR1 is KGHDR, CDR2 SFDVKD, per germline. The germline V and J ends were trimmed by 4 bases and 2 bases, with 9 bases remaining between them. The CDR3 consists of 14 residues.

This clone is deemed medium-sized (0.01 to 0.1%). This chain connects TRBV6-1 to TRBJ2-7, with 9 bases identical to TRBD1. The germline CDR1 and CDR2 sequences are MNHNS and SASEGT. This CDR3 is 14 amino acids long. J gave up 4 bases and V 6 bases, and 7 bases lay outside the gene matches. CDR3 DNA sequence: TGTGCCAGCAGCCAGCCGGGACAGGGTTACGAGCAGTACTTC. Residues: CASSQPGQGYEQYF.

The chain links TRBV9 to TRBJ2-7, with D perhaps matching TRBD1 (6 bases). From germline, CDR1 is SGDLS and CDR2 YYNGEE. V lost 4 bases and J lost 5, with 16 bases in between. The CDR3 extends over 14 amino acids. CDR3 nucleotide sequence: TGTGCCAGCAGCCCATCCGGGACAATCAACGAGCAGTACTTC. This translates into CASSPSGTINEQYF.

This clone has only a few counts. The chain uses TRBV27 and TRBJ1-5; no definite D call. CDR1 and CDR2 (germline): MNHEY, SMNVEV (reference sequence). The CDR3 is 16 amino acids. Trimming took 0 bases from V and 6 from J, leaving 15 bases between them. The CDR3: CASSLSTPDTSQPQHF. CDR3 bases: TGTGCCAGCAGTTTATCGACCCCGGATACTAGTCAGCCCCAGCATTTT.

Many counts were recorded for this clone. The CDR3 DNA follows: TGTGCCAGCAGTCCCTACCCCATGGGTGGGACTGAAGCTTTCTTT. Its protein is CASSPYPMGGTEAFF. The chain couples TRBV27 to TRBJ1-1; D not certain. The CDR3 length is 15 residues. Deletions cut 5 bases from V and 5 bases from J, with 18 bases between. Germline V gene lookup returns CDR1 MNHEY and CDR2 SMNVEV (reference sequence).

The chain employs TRBV5-1 and TRBJ2-7; maybe TRBD2 (5 bases). The CDR3 loop spans 15 amino acids. Trimming took off 1 base at V and 2 bases at J, with 13 bases between the two ends. From germline, CDR1 is SGHRS and CDR2 YFSETQ. CDR3 bases: TGCGCCAGCAGCTTGCCCCAGGAGGTTACCTACGAGCAGTACTTC. Its translation: CASSLPQEVTYEQYF.

This clone was observed many times. This rearrangement joins TRBV15 to TRBJ2-5; 9 nucleotides line up with TRBD2. Germline V CDR1 and CDR2: LNHNV, YYDKDF (reference sequence). The V segment lost 7 bases and the J segment 4 bases; nucleotides outside the gene matches: 10. This CDR3 is 15 amino acids long. CDR3 amino acids: CATTSLAGVGETQYF. The CDR3 DNA follows: TGTGCCACCACAAGTTTAGCGGGAGTGGGAGAGACCCAGTACTTC.

The rearrangement joins TRBV11-2 to TRBJ2-5; unclear D gene. The CDR3 covers 13 residues. Germline V gene data show CDR1 as SGHAT and CDR2 as FQNNGV. With 1 base removed from V and 5 bases from J, the gap between germline ends came to 8 bases. CDR3 loop: CASSLAPAETQYF. CDR3 nucleotide sequence: TGTGCCAGCAGCTTAGCGCCGGCGGAGACCCAGTACTTC.